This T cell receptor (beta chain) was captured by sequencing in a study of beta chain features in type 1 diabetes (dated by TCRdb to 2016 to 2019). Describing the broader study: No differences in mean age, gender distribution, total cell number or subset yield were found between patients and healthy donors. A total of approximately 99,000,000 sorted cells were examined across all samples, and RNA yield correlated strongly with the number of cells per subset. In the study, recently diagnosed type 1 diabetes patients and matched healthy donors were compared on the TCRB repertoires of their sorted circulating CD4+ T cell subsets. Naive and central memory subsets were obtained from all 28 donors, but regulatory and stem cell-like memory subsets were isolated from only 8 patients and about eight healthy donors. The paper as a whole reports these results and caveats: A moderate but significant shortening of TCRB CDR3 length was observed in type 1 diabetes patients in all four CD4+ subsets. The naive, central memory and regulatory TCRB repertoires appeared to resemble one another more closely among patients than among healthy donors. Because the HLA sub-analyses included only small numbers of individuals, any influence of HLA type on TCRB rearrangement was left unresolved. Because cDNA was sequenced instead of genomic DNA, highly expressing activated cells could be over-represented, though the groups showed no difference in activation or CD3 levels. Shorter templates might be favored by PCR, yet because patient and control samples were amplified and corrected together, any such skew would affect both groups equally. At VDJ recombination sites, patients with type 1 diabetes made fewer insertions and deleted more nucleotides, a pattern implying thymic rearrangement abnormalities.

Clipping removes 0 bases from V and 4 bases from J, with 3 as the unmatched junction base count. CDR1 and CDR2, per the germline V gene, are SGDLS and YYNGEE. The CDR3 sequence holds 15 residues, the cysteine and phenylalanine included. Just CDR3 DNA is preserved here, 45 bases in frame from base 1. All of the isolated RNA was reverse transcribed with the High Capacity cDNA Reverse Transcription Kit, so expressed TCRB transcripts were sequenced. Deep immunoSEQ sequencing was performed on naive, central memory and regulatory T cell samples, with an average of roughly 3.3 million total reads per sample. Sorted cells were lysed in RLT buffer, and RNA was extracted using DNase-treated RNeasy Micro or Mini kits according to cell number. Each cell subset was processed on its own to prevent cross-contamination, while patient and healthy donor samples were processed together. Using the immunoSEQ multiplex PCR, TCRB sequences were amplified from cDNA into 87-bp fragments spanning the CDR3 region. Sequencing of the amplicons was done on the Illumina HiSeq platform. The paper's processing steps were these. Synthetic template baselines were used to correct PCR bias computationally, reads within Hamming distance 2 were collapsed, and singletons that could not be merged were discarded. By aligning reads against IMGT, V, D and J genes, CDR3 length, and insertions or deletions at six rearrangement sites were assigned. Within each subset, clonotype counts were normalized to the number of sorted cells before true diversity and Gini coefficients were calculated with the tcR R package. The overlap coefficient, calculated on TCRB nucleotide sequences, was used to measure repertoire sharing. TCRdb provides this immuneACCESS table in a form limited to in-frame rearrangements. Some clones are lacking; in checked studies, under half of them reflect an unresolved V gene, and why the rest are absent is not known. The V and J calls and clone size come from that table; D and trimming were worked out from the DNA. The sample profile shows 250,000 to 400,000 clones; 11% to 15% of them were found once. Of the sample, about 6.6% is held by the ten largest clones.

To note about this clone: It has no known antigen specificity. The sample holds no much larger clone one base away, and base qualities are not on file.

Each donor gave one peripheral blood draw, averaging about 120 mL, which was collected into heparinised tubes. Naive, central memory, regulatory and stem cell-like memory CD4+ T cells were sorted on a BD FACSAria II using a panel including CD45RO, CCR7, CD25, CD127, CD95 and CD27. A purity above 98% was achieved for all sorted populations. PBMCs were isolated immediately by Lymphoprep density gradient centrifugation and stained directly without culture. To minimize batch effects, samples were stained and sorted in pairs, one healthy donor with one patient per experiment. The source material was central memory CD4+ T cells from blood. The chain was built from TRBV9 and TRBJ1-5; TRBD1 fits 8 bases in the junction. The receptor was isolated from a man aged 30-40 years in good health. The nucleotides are TGTGCCAGCAGCGTAGAGGGACAGGTTAATCAGCCCCAGCATTTT. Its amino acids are CASSVEGQVNQPQHF.